One and the same sample provided the 28 T cell receptor beta chains below, sequenced in a study of early T cells in non-severe SARS-CoV-2 infection. Via MiXCR, TCRdb re-called the 5' RACE reads, giving one row per CDR3 protein. The sample has 70,000 to 85,000 distinct CDR3 sequences, about 12% seen once. Sequencing was carried out using whole blood. These receptors all come from an adult who was a healthcare worker with PCR-confirmed SARS-CoV-2 infection or an uninfected control (not recorded which).

At least ten counts were recorded for this clonotype. This rearrangement joins TRBV19 to TRBJ2-2, with 9 bases aligning to TRBD2. The CDR3 totals 17 residues. V lost 5 bases, J lost 1 base, and 8 bases stayed unmatched. Per the germline V gene, CDR1 is LNHDA and CDR2 is SQIVND (reference sequence). The CDR3 protein is CASSDHSSGKNTGELFF. CDR3 bases: TGTGCCAGTAGTGACCATTCTAGCGGGAAGAACACCGGGGAGCTGTTTTTT.

This clonotype appeared many times. The chain recombines TRBV5-6 with TRBJ2-1; D uncertain. The CDR3 consists of 14 residues. CDR1 is SGHDT, CDR2 YYEEEE, per germline. V lost 0 bases and J 0 bases, leaving 4 bases between the germline ends. The CDR3, as DNA: TGTGCCAGCAGCTTGGGACACTCCTACAATGAGCAGTTCTTC. Translated: CASSLGHSYNEQFF.

Many counts were recorded for this clonotype. This chain uses TRBV7-9 with TRBJ2-7, with D maybe TRBD2 (5 bases). V lost 1 base, J lost 0 bases, and 16 bases lay in between. This CDR3 region has 17 residues. Germline V gives CDR1 SEHNR, CDR2 FQNEAQ (reference sequence). The CDR3 reads CASSLGPLAGSSYEQYF. In nucleotides, the CDR3 is TGTGCCAGCAGCTTAGGCCCCTTGGCGGGTAGCTCCTACGAGCAGTACTTC.

V is TRBV27 and J is TRBJ2-2, with 8 bases that match TRBD2. V lost 3 bases and J lost 3; bases outside the gene matches: 0. The CDR3 extends over 14 amino acids. CDR1 MNHEY and CDR2 SMNVEV come from the germline V gene (reference sequence). CDR3 region: CASSFGRDTGELFF. The CDR3 nucleotides are TGTGCCAGCAGTTTCGGGAGGGACACCGGGGAGCTGTTTTTT.

This chain uses TRBV3-1 with TRBJ1-1; 8 nucleotides align to TRBD1. Germline assignment: CDR1 LGHDT and CDR2 YNNKEL (reference sequence). Trimming at V came to 4 bases and at J to 9 bases, leaving 7 bases not matched to a gene. CDR3 length: 13 residues. In nucleotides, the CDR3 is TGTGCCAGCAGCCTCATGGGACAGGCACAAGCTTTCTTT. This translates into CASSLMGQAQAFF.

This clonotype was seen only a few times. The chain carries TRBV14 and TRBJ2-7; the match to TRBD2 covers 13 bases. In germline, CDR1 is SGHDN, CDR2 FVKESK. The CDR3 consists of 15 residues. Trimming removed 4 bases from V and 3 bases from J; junction bases left unmatched: 3. CDR3 in amino acids: CASSPGTSGIYEQYF. CDR3 in DNA: TGTGCCAGCAGCCCGGGGACTAGCGGGATCTACGAGCAGTACTTC.

The genes are TRBV29-1 and TRBJ2-5; 9 nucleotides match TRBD1. This CDR3 is 13 amino acids long. The germline V gene encodes CDR1 SQVTM and CDR2 ANQGSEA. Unmatched junction bases numbered 1, after V lost 2 bases and J lost 3 bases. CDR3 bases: TGCAGCGTTGAACGGGACAGGGAAGAGACCCAGTACTTC. Protein: CSVERDREETQYF. Full variable domain (missing parts from reference TRBV29-1 and TRBJ2-5): SAVISQKPSRDICQRGTSLTIQCQVDSQVTMMFWYRQQPGQSLTLIATANQGSEATYESGFVIDKFPISRPNLTFSTLTVSNMSPEDSSIYLCSVERDREETQYFGPGTRLLVL.

This clonotype was seen more than once but under ten times. The chain carries TRBV14 and TRBJ1-2, with 7 bases aligning to TRBD1. Trimming removed 6 bases from V and 8 bases from J; junction bases left unmatched: 9. Per the germline V gene, CDR1 is SGHDN and CDR2 is FVKESK. The CDR3 length is 13 residues. CDR3 region: CASRLTGASGYTF. In DNA form, the CDR3 reads TGTGCCAGCAGACTTACAGGGGCAAGCGGCTACACCTTC.

This clonotype was picked up a small number of times. J is TRBJ2-7 and V is TRBV21-1; the table's D call TRBD2 went unverified against the DNA. TRBV21-1 is a recognized pseudogene. The CDR3 totals 17 residues. CDR3 sequence reads: CASSNRPRRAGDYEQYF. CDR3 in DNA: TGTGCCAGCAGCAACCGTCCACGTAGGGCGGGAGACTACGAGCAGTACTTC.

This clonotype came up many times. This chain uses TRBV4-2 with TRBJ1-1; D is possibly TRBD1 (5 bases). Trimming stripped 4 bases from V and 12 bases from J, with 21 bases between. CDR1 is LGHNA, CDR2 YNFKEQ, per germline. CDR3 length: 14 residues. The CDR3, as DNA: TGTGCCAGCAGCCCAAATCTTTCCGGGACCCGAACTTTCTTT. Amino acids: CASSPNLSGTRTFF.

This clonotype was seen a single time. DNA for the CDR3: TGTGCCAGCAACCCAGGGGGAACTCAGCCCCAGCATTTT. Its protein is CASNPGGTQPQHF. The chain combines TRBV12-3 or TRBV12-4 with TRBJ1-5; 7 bases agree with TRBD1. The CDR3 covers 13 residues. V lost 7 bases, J lost 6 bases, and 6 bases stayed unmatched.

This clonotype came up a few times. V gene TRBV6-5 combines with J gene TRBJ1-1; 7 positions agree with TRBD1. V lost 0 bases to trimming and J lost 5 bases; unmatched junction nucleotides: 3. The CDR3 spans 14 residues. The V gene's germline CDR1 is MNHEY and CDR2 SVGAGI. The CDR3 spells CASSYSTGRTEAFF. Written as DNA, the CDR3 is TGTGCCAGCAGTTACTCGACAGGGAGGACTGAAGCTTTCTTT.

This clonotype showed up many times. V and J are TRBV12-3 or TRBV12-4 and TRBJ2-1, with a tentative D call TRBD2 (6 bases). Trimming pared 3 bases from V and 9 bases from J, leaving 12 bases between. The CDR3 contains 13 residues. The CDR3 region has the DNA TGTGCCAGCAGTTTGGGCGGGGAAGTTGAGCAGTTCTTC. Protein product: CASSLGGEVEQFF.

This clonotype was detected a few times. The rearrangement links TRBV12-3 or TRBV12-4 to TRBJ2-5; 12 nucleotides match TRBD2. V lost 5 bases and J lost 4; bases outside the gene matches: 20. This CDR3 is 20 amino acids long. CDR3: CASSPRSAQMTSGSGETQYF. As DNA, the CDR3 is TGTGCCAGCAGTCCCCGCTCCGCGCAGATGACTAGCGGGAGCGGAGAGACCCAGTACTTC.

There are many counts of this clonotype. The chain has TRBV20-1 and TRBJ1-2; D is unresolved. Germline V CDR1 and CDR2: DFQATT, SNEGSKA (reference sequence). This CDR3 is 14 amino acids long. V lost 3 bases and J 4 bases, leaving 15 bases between the germline ends. CDR3 bases: TGCAGTGCTAGTCGGGCCCCAAAAGGCTATGGCTACACCTTC. This gives the protein CSASRAPKGYGYTF.

The gene calls are TRBV6-1 and TRBJ2-2; D tentatively fits TRBD1 or TRBD2 (5 bases each). V was trimmed by 4 bases and J by 4 bases, leaving 10 bases between them. Per germline, CDR1 MNHNS and CDR2 SASEGT. The CDR3 sequence is 14 residues long. CDR3 DNA sequence: TGTGCCAGCAGTGTTTCGGGGACCACCGGGGAGCTGTTTTTT. Encoded protein: CASSVSGTTGELFF.

This clonotype was picked up many times. In nucleotides, the CDR3 is TGTGCCAGAAGCTGTTCCTCGGGACAGAGGGATGAGCAGTTCTTC. This translates into CARSCSSGQRDEQFF. The rearrangement joins TRBV5-3 to TRBJ2-1, with 7 bases aligning to TRBD1. TRBV5-3 is reported as an ORF; its role is uncertain. This CDR3 spans 15 amino acids. The trim removed 3 bases at V and 8 bases at J, leaving 11 bases unmatched.

This clonotype showed up just a few times. One end of the junction fails to match germline, which may point to a read error. The chain employs TRBV7-9 and TRBJ1-1, with D perhaps TRBD1 (6 bases). This CDR3 spans 12 amino acids. Germline V CDR1 and CDR2: SEHNR, FQNEAQ (reference sequence). The CDR3 DNA reads TGTGCCAGCAGCCTAGCACAGGGTTTTGCTTTCTTT. This encodes CASSLAQGFAFF.

This clonotype was seen a handful of times. The CDR3 DNA reads as TGCGCCAGCACCCTGTATTACGTGGGGAACACTGAAGCTTTCTTT. It codes for CASTLYYVGNTEAFF. This sequence joins TRBV4-1 and TRBJ1-1, with D hard to call. CDR1 and CDR2 (germline): MGHRA, YSYEKL. V shed 7 bases and J shed 1 base, with 16 bases lying between them. The CDR3 extends over 15 amino acids.

This chain joins TRBV25-1 and TRBJ1-1, with D perhaps TRBD1 (5 bases). Trimming took 0 bases from V and 2 from J, leaving 13 bases between them. Germline V gives CDR1 MGHDK, CDR2 SYGVNS. The CDR3 totals 16 residues. CDR3 in amino acids: CASSEYFGQGNTEAFF. In nucleotides, the CDR3 is TGTGCCAGCAGTGAATATTTTGGGCAGGGTAACACTGAAGCTTTCTTT.

The gene calls are TRBV20-1 and TRBJ2-3, with 7 bases aligning to TRBD2. The CDR3 loop spans 16 amino acids. V trimming: 1 base; J trimming: 4 bases; junction bases outside the gene matches: 11. Germline lookup yields CDR1 DFQATT and CDR2 SNEGSKA (reference sequence). In nucleotides, the CDR3 is TGCAGTGCTAGAGTTTTGGGGGGAGGGCCCGCAGATACGCAGTATTTT. Translation gives CSARVLGGGPADTQYF.

This clonotype has more than one count but fewer than ten. The chain is built from TRBV7-9 and TRBJ2-7; 9 bases agree with TRBD1. J was trimmed by 10 bases and V by 11 bases; bases with no gene match: 9. This CDR3 has 11 residues. From germline, CDR1 is SEHNR and CDR2 FQNEAQ (reference sequence). CDR3 nucleotide sequence: TGTGCCTGTGGACAGGGGCCTCGACAGTACTTC. Translated: CACGQGPRQYF.

J is TRBJ2-5 and V is TRBV29-1; D may be TRBD1 or TRBD2 (6 bases each). The germline CDR1 and CDR2 sequences are SQVTM and ANQGSEA. Trimming left V 7 bases short and J 4 bases short, with 13 bases between. The CDR3 is 12 amino acids. The CDR3 region has the DNA TGCAGCGCTTACAGGGACTCAGAGACCCAGTACTTC. Translation gives CSAYRDSETQYF. The whole variable domain, filled in from reference TRBV29-1 and TRBJ2-5, reads SAVISQKPSRDICQRGTSLTIQCQVDSQVTMMFWYRQQPGQSLTLIATANQGSEATYESGFVIDKFPISRPNLTFSTLTVSNMSPEDSSIYLCSAYRDSETQYFGPGTRLLVL.

The chain has TRBV3-1 and TRBJ2-1; D perhaps matches TRBD2 (6 bases). Germline assignment: CDR1 LGHDT and CDR2 YNNKEL (reference sequence). The CDR3 runs 16 residues. V shed 0 bases and J shed 6 bases, with 15 bases lying between them. CDR3 bases: TGTGCCAGCAGCCAAGAAGGAGGAGGGGTTGGCAATGAGCAGTTCTTC. Amino acids: CASSQEGGGVGNEQFF.

The chain recombines TRBV6-1 with TRBJ1-2; D gene uncertain. Germline lookup yields CDR1 MNHNS and CDR2 SASEGT. The CDR3 totals 14 residues. With 11 bases removed from V and 4 bases from J, the gap between germline ends came to 20 bases. The CDR3 coding sequence is TGTGCCGCGCAGAATCTCGGGTCCTTCTATGGCTACACCTTC. Translated: CAAQNLGSFYGYTF.

This clonotype was seen a handful of times. The J gene is TRBJ2-1, the V gene TRBV18; 8 nucleotides line up with TRBD2. V was clipped by 3 bases and J by 0 bases; unmatched bases: 4. The germline gives CDR1 KGHSH, CDR2 LQKENI. There are 16 residues in the CDR3. The CDR3 spells CASSPLAGNSYNEQFF. CDR3 nucleotides: TGTGCCAGCTCACCCTTAGCGGGAAACTCCTACAATGAGCAGTTCTTC.

The chain uses TRBV6-2 or TRBV6-3 and TRBJ2-1, with D possibly matching TRBD2 (6 bases). Germline-derived CDR1 and CDR2 are MNHEY and SVGEGT. CDR3 length equals 15 residues. Trimming pared 8 bases from V and 4 bases from J, leaving 18 bases between. In nucleotides, the CDR3 is TGTGCCAGCGACGAACTGGGACTGGTATACAATGAGCAGTTCTTC. Protein: CASDELGLVYNEQFF.

This clonotype was seen a few times. Given a far larger clone just one base away, this is likely a sequencing read error. J is TRBJ1-1 and V is TRBV12-3 or TRBV12-4; D is perhaps TRBD1 (5 bases). The CDR3 totals 13 residues. V lost 3 bases, J lost 1 base, and 6 bases lay in between. The CDR3 loop reads CASSFGANTEAFF. In DNA form, the CDR3 reads TGTGCCAGCAGTTTCGGGGCGAACACTGAAGCTTTCTTT.